The present T cell receptor beta chain was sequenced within a study of T cell clonotyping in hematopoietic cell transplantation. The repertoire was sequenced with immunoSEQ multiplex PCR; TCRdb's copy has only in-frame clones and lacks some. Among about 5,900 clones, over 75% were seen once, and the ten largest hold about 14%. Time point given: recipient sample about 28 days before transplant, after cytoreduction. General observations from the study: At the given depth, recipient repertoires were over 95% de novo clonotypes.

Concerning this clone: Its cognate antigen is unknown.

The sequencing here drew on peripheral blood mononuclear cells, taken before stem cell transplant. The clonotype was recovered from a woman aged 50 to 60 with acute myeloid leukemia. Some clones in this sample may be carry-over from other donors' samples.

The CDR3 nucleotides are TGTGCCAGCACCCTCGGGGTACTAGCGGGGGGCGAGCAGTACTTC. It translates to CASTLGVLAGGEQYF. The genes are TRBV28 and TRBJ2-7; TRBD2 aligns across 12 bases. Germline V gene lookup returns CDR1 MDHEN and CDR2 SYDVKM. The CDR3 runs 15 residues. Losses at the gene ends were 7 bases for V and 6 bases for J; bases not matched to a gene: 10.